These T cell receptor beta chains were read from a single sample in a study of vaccination and CD4 T cells after COVID-19. No antigen is known for these receptors. TCRdb analysed the PCR reads with MiXCR anew, one entry per CDR3 protein. The sample includes some 19,000 distinct CDR3 sequences, 30% to 40% of them seen just once. Sequencing was performed on cultured CD4+ T cells from blood. The receptors originated from a human donor with COVID-19. CDR3s include the opening cysteine and the closing phenylalanine or tryptophan. Fields, in order: clone size, J gene, D gene, V gene, CDR3 DNA, CDR3 protein. The D gene is left open where the match is weak. Rows give clone size only sometimes, using once, few, many, or a class for an expanded clone.

. TRBJ2-4 TRBD2 TRBV6-5 TGTGCCAGCAGTTACTCTCGAGCGGGGGGGCGTGGCATTCAGTACTTC CASSYSRAGGRGIQYF
. TRBJ2-3 TRBD1 TRBV25-1 TGTGCCAGCACCAGACAGGGTACAGATACGCAGTATTTT CASTRQGTDTQYF
. TRBJ2-3 . TRBV2 TGTGCCAGCAGTACCCCCGGGGACACCTTAGGCGGCACAGATACGCAGTATTTT CASSTPGDTLGGTDTQYF
few TRBJ2-7 . TRBV6-1 TGTGCCAGCAGTCCGCGGGGCAGCGTCTACGAGCAGTACTTC CASSPRGSVYEQYF
few TRBJ2-5 . TRBV7-8 TGTGCCAGCAGCCTAGCTGTGGGGGTTGAGGAGACCCAGTACTTC CASSLAVGVEETQYF
. TRBJ1-1 . TRBV6-1 TGTGCCAGCAGTGAAGTTTTCGGGAACACTGAAGCTTTCTTT CASSEVFGNTEAFF
. TRBJ2-5 . TRBV7-7 TGTGCTAGCAGCCCGGACACTTCTAGGGGGGAGACCCAGTACTTC CASSPDTSRGETQYF
few TRBJ2-3 TRBD2 TRBV7-2 TGTGCCAGCAGCTTAGGAGCGGGGGGCGGGGTAGATACGCAGTATTTT CASSLGAGGGVDTQYF
few TRBJ2-2 TRBD1 TRBV24-1 TGTGCCACCAGTGTTGGGACAGTGGCCGGGGAGCTGTTTTTT CATSVGTVAGELFF
. TRBJ2-2 . TRBV19 TGTGCCAGTAGTAGACAGCCGAACACCGGGGAGCTGTTTTTT CASSRQPNTGELFF
. TRBJ2-2 . TRBV6-1 TGTGCCAGCAGCCCACGTCCGAGTAAGGACACCGGGGAGCTGTTTTTT CASSPRPSKDTGELFF
. TRBJ1-2 TRBD1 TRBV6-4 TGTGCCAGCAGCCACCGACAGGGAACTAACTATGGCTACACCTTC CASSHRQGTNYGYTF
. TRBJ2-1 TRBD2 TRBV20-1 TGCAGTGCTAGACCGGGACTAGCGTACAATGAGCAGTTCTTC CSARPGLAYNEQFF
. TRBJ1-1 . TRBV28 TGTGCCAGCAGTTTCGGCAGCAGGGGCACTGAAGCTTTCTTT CASSFGSRGTEAFF
once TRBJ2-5 TRBD2 TRBV20-1 TGCAGTGCTACCTCAGCGGGGAAAGAGACCCAGTACTTC CSATSAGKETQYF
. TRBJ2-5 TRBD2 TRBV2 TGTGCCAGCACACGGGGGGGACTAGCGGAAGAGACCCAGTACTTC CASTRGGLAEETQYF
. TRBJ1-5 . TRBV20-1 TGCAGTGCTAGTCGGCAGGGTGTGGGCAATCAGCCCCAGCATTTT CSASRQGVGNQPQHF
few TRBJ2-2 . TRBV12-3/TRBV12-4 TGTGCCAGCAGCGAATACTTGAGCACCGGGGAGCTGTTTTTT CASSEYLSTGELFF
. TRBJ1-5 . TRBV27 TGTGCCAGCAGTGGGGTAGCGGGCAATCAGCCCCAGCATTTT CASSGVAGNQPQHF
. TRBJ1-1 . TRBV6-1 TGTGCCGGATCAATTGGGGGGCCAGCTTTCTTT CAGSIGGPAFF
. TRBJ2-1 TRBD1 TRBV2 TGTGCCAGCAGGGGGGACAGCTACAATGAGCAGTTCTTC CASRGDSYNEQFF
. TRBJ2-2 . TRBV6-1 TGTGCCAGTCAAACAGGTTTCAACACCGGGGAGCTGTTTTTT CASQTGFNTGELFF
. TRBJ1-1 . TRBV6-2/TRBV6-3 TGTGCCAGCAGTTACTCGGCCGCATTCGACATGTCTGAAGCTTTCTTT CASSYSAAFDMSEAFF